One T cell receptor beta chain is described in this entry. Its antigen specificity is not known. No base-level quality is on record; no much larger clone is a single base apart. The data were taken from a study of OX40 agonist ivuxolimab in advanced cancers. Context from the whole study: Ivuxolimab was an agonistic, fully human IgG2 monoclonal antibody directed against OX40 (CD134), a costimulatory receptor. Intravenous ivuxolimab was administered to patients every 2 weeks at six dose levels: 0.01, 0.1, 0.3, 1.5, 3 and 10 mg/kg. Of the approximately 54 dose-escalation patients, hepatocellular carcinoma was present in roughly 19, melanoma in about 15, renal cell carcinoma in 9 and head and neck cancer in 9. A male proportion of 75% to 85% and a mean age of about 60 years, ranging from roughly 23 to 90, were recorded for the dose-escalation cohort. Prior anti-PD-1, anti-PD-L1 or anti-CTLA-4 therapy was permitted, and approximately 40% of dose-escalation patients had received checkpoint inhibitors. Partial responses occurred in three dose-escalation patients, of whom one had hepatocellular carcinoma and two had cutaneous melanoma. Peripheral TCRbeta sequencing aimed to test whether ivuxolimab altered TCR sequence diversity and caused clonal T-cell expansion. The paper describes the monotherapy dose-escalation part (N of about 57 patients) of the phase I trial of ivuxolimab.

Patients with autoimmune disease history or receiving systemic immunosuppression were excluded from the trial. Peripheral blood for TCR sequencing was collected from all dose cohorts at baseline, on cycle 4 day 1, and on cycle 7 day 1. Samples were obtained from an open-label, multicenter, first-in-human phase I dose-escalation trial of ivuxolimab. Adults with locally advanced or metastatic head and neck squamous cell, hepatocellular, melanoma or renal cell carcinoma were enrolled in the trial. Before TCR sequencing, CD4+ T cells and CD8+ T cells from peripheral blood were sorted into separate populations. Overall results and qualifications from the work: In partial responders in the 0.1-3.0 mg/kg groups, normalized peripheral clonal expansion was found to be among the lowest, especially among CD8+ T cells. Clonal expansion of both CD4+ and CD8+ blood T cells was observed from baseline to week 6 at doses 0.1 to 3.0 mg/kg. Antigen specificity was not determined for the clonally expanded peripheral T cells. Low levels of normalized T-cell clonal expansion were also seen in some patients who did not respond. After ivuxolimab, expanded clones were on average more numerous among CD8+ T cells than among CD4+ T cells.

To sequence the TCRbeta CDR3 region, genomic DNA was isolated from the sorted cells. The immunoSEQ Assay was used for sequencing of TCRbeta CDR3 regions. TCRdb retrieved this table from immuneACCESS and kept in-frame rearrangements only. Not all clones are present; in checked studies, unresolved V genes account for under half, and no reason is known for the remainder. This sample gives tens of thousands of clones in total; approximately 80% of them show up just once. The ten largest make up more than 2% of the sample. V and J are trimmed by 4 bases and 6 bases, and the gene matches miss 4 bases of the junction. The germline V gene encodes CDR1 SGHNT and CDR2 YENEEA. The CDR3 holds 15 amino acids from the cysteine to the phenylalanine. CDR3 DNA is the only sequence kept; it has 45 bases, read in frame from the first base.

This sequence originates from an adult with an advanced solid tumor such as melanoma, head and neck, liver or kidney cancer. Sequenced here: CD4+ or CD8+ T cells sorted from blood, sampled in a trial of the OX40 agonist ivuxolimab. The chain couples TRBV11-3 to TRBJ1-6; 9 bases in between match TRBD1. The CDR3 in this case is CASSSGQGINSPLHF. The nucleotide sequence is TGTGCCAGCAGCTCCGGACAGGGGATTAATTCACCCCTCCACTTT. The full variable domain, completed from the reference TRBV11-3 and TRBJ1-6 proteins outside the CDR3, reads EAGVVQSPRYKIIEKKQPVAFWCNPISGHNTLYWYLQNLGQGPELLIRYENEEAVDDSQLPKDRFSAERLKGVDSTLKIQPAELGDSAVYLCASSSGQGINSPLHFGNGTRLTVT.